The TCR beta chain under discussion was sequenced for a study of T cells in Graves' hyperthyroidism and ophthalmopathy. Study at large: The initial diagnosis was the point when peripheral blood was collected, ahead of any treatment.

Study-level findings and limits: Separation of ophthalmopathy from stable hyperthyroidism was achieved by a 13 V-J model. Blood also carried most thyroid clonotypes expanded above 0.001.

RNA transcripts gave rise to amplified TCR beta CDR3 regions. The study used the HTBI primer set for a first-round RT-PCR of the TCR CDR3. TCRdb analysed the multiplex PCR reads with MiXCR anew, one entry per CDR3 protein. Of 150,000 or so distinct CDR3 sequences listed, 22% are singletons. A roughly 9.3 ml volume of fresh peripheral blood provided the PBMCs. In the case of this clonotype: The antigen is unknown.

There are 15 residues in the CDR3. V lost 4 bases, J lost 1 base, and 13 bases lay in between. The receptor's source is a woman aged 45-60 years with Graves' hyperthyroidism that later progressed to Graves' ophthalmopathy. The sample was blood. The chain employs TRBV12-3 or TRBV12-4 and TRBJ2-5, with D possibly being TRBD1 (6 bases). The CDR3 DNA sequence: TGTGCCAGCAGTTCCCCGCGGACAGCCCAAGAGACCCAGTACTTC. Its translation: CASSSPRTAQETQYF.